Following are 23 T cell receptor beta chains from one sample sequenced in a study of CD8+ T cells in alopecia areata. Treatment specified: oral pan-JAK inhibitor, 5-10 mg twice daily. RNA extraction was followed by reverse transcription into cDNA, which acted as the sequencing template. Sequencing was performed with immunoSEQ multiplex PCR; in TCRdb, only in-frame clones are kept and a portion is missing. The sample comprises about 200,000 clones, roughly 64% of which are singletons, and 5.5% rests with the top ten. The sample was CD4+ T cells sorted from blood, taken at week 24, from a patient treated with tofacitinib. All receptors derive from a human donor with alopecia areata.

The sample holds one count of this clone. The chain couples TRBV2 to TRBJ1-2, with a possible D match to TRBD1 (5 bases). Germline V lookup: CDR1 SNHLY, CDR2 FYNNEI. V was cut by 7 bases and J by 8 bases, with 17 bases left in between. The CDR3 has 13 residues. CDR3: CASTGDGQRGYTF. CDR3 coding DNA: TGTGCCAGCACCGGGGACGGCCAGAGGGGCTACACCTTC.

Comment on this clone: Other DNA sequences within the sample encode an identical CDR3. The chain recombines TRBV15 with TRBJ2-5; no definite D call. The ends were cut back, 0 bases at V and 2 bases at J, with 7 bases in the middle. This CDR3 has 14 amino acids. Germline V CDR1 and CDR2: LNHNV, YYDKDF (reference sequence). In DNA, the CDR3 is TGTGCCACCAGCAGAGACAGGCAACAAGAGACCCAGTACTTC. Translated: CATSRDRQQETQYF.

The chain recombines TRBV5-6 with TRBJ1-5, with a possible D match to TRBD1 (5 bases). The CDR3 totals 16 residues. V shed 4 bases and J shed 5 bases, with 19 bases lying between them. Per germline, CDR1 SGHDT and CDR2 YYEEEE. The CDR3 region has the DNA TGTGCCAGCAGCCCCTGGTTTGGGGGTGGCCATCAGCCCCAGCATTTT. Amino acids: CASSPWFGGGHQPQHF.

In this sample, this clone turned up a few times. The V call is TRBV4-3, the J call TRBJ1-1; unclear D gene. Germline V lookup: CDR1 LGHNA, CDR2 YSLEER. The length of the CDR3 is 13 residues. Trimming removed 5 bases from V and 3 bases from J, with 10 bases in between. CDR3 sequence (DNA): TGCGCCAGCAGCGATACGGCGTACACTGAAGCTTTCTTT. Translation gives CASSDTAYTEAFF.

The V gene is TRBV29-1, the J gene TRBJ2-5; 7 nucleotides agree with TRBD1. The DNA end lines up better with TRBJ2-7; the J call may be wrong. Germline V gene lookup returns CDR1 SQVTM and CDR2 ANQGSEA. The CDR3 is made up of 12 amino acids. The DNA for the CDR3 is TGCAGCGTTGGGGACAGTAACTACGAGCAGTACTTC. Its protein is CSVGDSNYEQYF.

V is TRBV28 and J is TRBJ1-2; D is unclear. V lost 4 bases, J lost 6 bases, and 9 bases lay in between. This CDR3 spans 12 amino acids. Germline-derived CDR1 and CDR2 are MDHEN and SYDVKM. The CDR3 loop is CASSSRPNGYTF. CDR3 nucleotides: TGTGCCAGCAGTTCACGGCCCAATGGCTACACCTTC.

There are a few counts of this clone. The chain uses TRBV28 and TRBJ1-1; D not resolved. The germline V and J ends were trimmed by 4 bases and 4 bases, with 10 bases remaining between them. The CDR3 loop spans 13 amino acids. From germline, CDR1 is MDHEN and CDR2 SYDVKM. The CDR3, as DNA: TGTGCCAGCAGTTCCCCGACCGTCACTGAAGCTTTCTTT. Protein product: CASSSPTVTEAFF.

This clone has just a few counts. The CDR3 is CASSPDGGFNSYNEQFF. CDR3 bases: TGTGCCAGCTCACCCGACGGGGGATTTAACTCCTACAATGAGCAGTTCTTC. The V gene is TRBV18, the J gene TRBJ2-1, with D perhaps matching TRBD2 (6 bases). V lost 3 bases and J lost 0, with 15 bases in between. Germline CDR1 is KGHSH and CDR2 is LQKENI. The CDR3 contains 17 residues.

The chain links TRBV9 to TRBJ1-4; D gene ambiguous. Looked up from germline, CDR1 is SGDLS and CDR2 is YYNGEE. The germline V and J ends were trimmed by 3 bases and 5 bases, with 8 bases remaining between them. The CDR3 runs to 13 residues. CDR3 coding DNA: TGTGCCAGCAGCGCTCCGGGGAATGAAAAACTGTTTTTT. Translation gives CASSAPGNEKLFF. The full variable domain, rest sourced from reference TRBV9 and TRBJ1-4, is DSGVTQTPKHLITATGQRVTLRCSPRSGDLSVYWYQQSLDQGLQFLIQYYNGEERAKGNILERFSAQQFPDLHSELNLSSLELGDSALYFCASSAPGNEKLFFGSGTQLSVL.

The chain uses TRBV30 and TRBJ1-5; D gene unclear. CDR3 length: 14 amino acids. V lost 0 bases and J lost 3, with 9 bases in between. Germline values: CDR1 GTSNPN, CDR2 SVGIG (reference sequence). The CDR3 region is CAWSVLSDNQPQHF. CDR3 coding DNA: TGTGCCTGGAGTGTATTGTCGGACAATCAGCCCCAGCATTTT. Filled out from reference TRBV30 and TRBJ1-5, the complete variable domain reads SQTIHQWPATLVQPVGSPLSLECTVEGTSNPNLYWYRQAAGRGLQLLFYSVGIGQISSEVPQNLSASRPQDRQFILSSKKLLLSDSGFYLCAWSVLSDNQPQHFGDGTRLSIL.

The rearrangement uses TRBV4-3 and TRBJ2-1, with D possibly being TRBD2 (6 bases). This CDR3 region has 16 residues. V lost 0 bases to trimming and J lost 7 bases, with 16 bases between them. The germline V gene has CDR1 LGHNA and CDR2 YSLEER. DNA of the CDR3: TGCGCCAGCAGCCAAGATTCGGGGGTTCTCACGAATGAGCAGTTCTTC. Protein sequence: CASSQDSGVLTNEQFF.

V usage is TRBV5-1 and J usage is TRBJ2-5; D is ambiguous. The CDR3 is 15 amino acids. The germline V and J ends were trimmed by 0 bases and 0 bases, with 9 bases remaining between them. Germline CDR1 reads SGHRS; CDR2 reads YFSETQ. CDR3 nucleotides: TGCGCCAGCAGCTTGGCCGTCAGCAACCAAGAGACCCAGTACTTC. This sequence encodes CASSLAVSNQETQYF.

The V gene is TRBV6-1, the J gene TRBJ2-1, with 8 bases aligning to TRBD2. This CDR3 spans 17 amino acids. With V trimmed by 2 bases and J by 5 bases, 11 bases remained unmatched. Germline CDR1 reads MNHNS; CDR2 reads SASEGT. In nucleotides, the CDR3 is TGTGCCAGCAGTGAAAGGGGGTCGGGACTAGGTCACAATGAGCAGTTCTTC. This encodes CASSERGSGLGHNEQFF.

The chain joins TRBV5-1 to TRBJ2-5, with D tentatively TRBD1 or TRBD2 (5 bases each). Per the germline V gene, CDR1 is SGHRS and CDR2 is YFSETQ. V was pared by 5 bases and J by 2 bases, with 10 bases between. CDR3 size: 13 residues. CDR3 coding DNA: TGCGCCAGCAGGAGAGGGGAGCAAGAGACCCAGTACTTC. Translation gives CASRRGEQETQYF.

On this clone itself: Other DNA sequences of this sample code for an identical CDR3. The chain combines TRBV7-2 with TRBJ2-7, with 7 positions matching TRBD1. V was clipped by 5 bases and J by 3 bases; unmatched bases: 7. The germline gives CDR1 SGHTA, CDR2 FQGNSA. This CDR3 spans 14 amino acids. CDR3 amino acids: CASSLRQGRYEQYF. CDR3 sequence (DNA): TGTGCCAGCAGCCTACGACAGGGACGCTACGAGCAGTACTTC.

Details on this clone: The same CDR3 also results from other DNA sequences found in this sample. The J gene is TRBJ2-7, the V gene TRBV29-1; tentatively, D is TRBD1 (5 bases). The CDR3 spans 12 residues. The V end was cut by 4 bases, the J end by 2 bases, with 9 bases between. CDR1 SQVTM and CDR2 ANQGSEA come from the germline V gene. CDR3: CSVGGGTYEQYF. CDR3 DNA sequence: TGCAGCGTTGGGGGCGGTACCTACGAGCAGTACTTC.

This sequence joins TRBV30 and TRBJ2-2; D perhaps matches TRBD1 (5 bases). In germline, CDR1 is GTSNPN, CDR2 SVGIG (reference sequence). Trimming removed 0 bases at V and 3 bases at J, with 5 bases between. The CDR3 is made up of 13 amino acids. The CDR3 region is CAWSVQDTGELFF. CDR3 DNA sequence: TGTGCCTGGAGTGTACAGGACACCGGGGAGCTGTTTTTT.

The gene calls are TRBV30 and TRBJ1-1; 7 bases match TRBD1. Per germline, CDR1 GTSNPN and CDR2 SVGIG (reference sequence). This CDR3 has 12 amino acids. Unmatched junction bases numbered 3, after V lost 6 bases and J lost 2 bases. The CDR3 region has the DNA TGTGCCTGTTACAGGGGTAACACTGAAGCTTTCTTT. It is translated as CACYRGNTEAFF. The full variable domain, completed using reference TRBV30 and TRBJ1-1, is SQTIHQWPATLVQPVGSPLSLECTVEGTSNPNLYWYRQAAGRGLQLLFYSVGIGQISSEVPQNLSASRPQDRQFILSSKKLLLSDSGFYLCACYRGNTEAFFGQGTRLTVV.

The V call is TRBV25-1, the J call TRBJ1-1; 8 nucleotides match TRBD1. Looked up from germline, CDR1 is MGHDK and CDR2 is SYGVNS. CDR3 length: 14 amino acids. V lost 6 bases and J lost 0; bases outside the gene matches: 3. The CDR3 region has the DNA TGTGCCAGCAGGGGGACAGGATTGAACACTGAAGCTTTCTTT. It translates to CASRGTGLNTEAFF.

This clone appeared a few times. V and J are TRBV11-2 and TRBJ1-1; D is undetermined. This CDR3 region has 13 residues. The germline V gene encodes CDR1 SGHAT and CDR2 FQNNGV. V gave up 5 bases and J gave up 0 bases, with 7 bases separating them. DNA of the CDR3: TGTGCCAGCAGCCTCTCATTGAACACTGAAGCTTTCTTT. This translates into CASSLSLNTEAFF.

This clone was detected once. This chain links TRBV29-1 with TRBJ2-2; D is unclear. The germline V gene encodes CDR1 SQVTM and CDR2 ANQGSEA. The V end lost 6 bases, the J end lost 0 bases, and 11 bases lay between the germline ends. CDR3 length: 14 residues. The CDR3 sequence: CSVQDAANTGELFF. Written as DNA, the CDR3 is TGCAGCGTCCAGGACGCAGCGAACACCGGGGAGCTGTTTTTT.

This clone was counted a few times. Here the CDR3 reads CASSEMLGQPQHF. CDR3 bases: TGTGCCAGCAGTGAAATGTTGGGTCAGCCCCAGCATTTT. This rearrangement joins TRBV6-1 to TRBJ1-5; no definite D call. Trimming cost V 2 bases and J 6 bases, with 8 bases left between them. The V gene's germline CDR1 is MNHNS and CDR2 SASEGT. The CDR3 runs 13 residues.

V usage is TRBV7-9 and J usage is TRBJ2-7, with D unresolved. Germline values: CDR1 SEHNR, CDR2 FQNEAQ (reference sequence). This CDR3 contains 14 residues. Trimming took 7 bases from V and 2 from J, leaving 15 bases between them. The CDR3 reads CASNLGGRPYEQYF. The CDR3 DNA reads TGTGCCAGCAACCTTGGCGGCAGACCCTACGAGCAGTACTTC.